This TCR beta chain was identified in a study of T cell repertoires in cytomegalovirus infection. Overall study: HLA-B-restricted CMV epitopes that are well studied were used alongside recently identified HLA-C-restricted ones. CMV infection together with matching HLA type was indicated by public TCR beta signatures. Broader study findings: In two of eight donors, the top clonotype was HLA-C-restricted CMV-specific. Cumulative frequency (of public TCR beta family members) identified carriers of CMV plus the relevant HLA.

This clonotype was picked up many times. Its antigen is undetermined. TCRdb recomputed calls from the reads with MiXCR, one row per CDR3 protein. The table lists around 300,000 distinct CDR3 sequences, approximately 22% of them singletons. Germline V CDR1 and CDR2: SGHTA, FQGNSA. The CDR3 has 17 residues. Trimming removed 5 bases from V and 1 base from J; junction bases left unmatched: 12. The sample was cultured PBMCs, taken from culture after CMV antigen stimulation. The clonotype comes from a human donor in good health (CMV status not recorded). Some clones in this sample may be carry-over from other donors' samples. V and J are TRBV7-2 and TRBJ2-3, with 7 nucleotides matching TRBD2. This CDR3 is CASSARLAGDRTDTQYF. The CDR3 DNA is TGTGCCAGCAGCGCTAGGCTGGCGGGAGATCGCACAGATACGCAGTATTTT.